Here is one TCR beta chain with its context. This clone has a handful of counts. The clone's antigen remains unknown. No much larger clone exists at a distance of one base, and base qualities are not known. The CDR3 runs 13 amino acids, cysteine and phenylalanine included. Only the CDR3 region is kept as DNA, spanning 39 bases read in frame from base 1. For this chain, trimming is 8 bases at the V end and 7 bases at the J end, and the number of junction bases without a gene match is 0. In the germline V gene (reference sequence), CDR1 corresponds to MNHEY and CDR2 to SMNVEV. This entry belongs to a study of a mutant IDH1 vaccine in newly diagnosed glioma (dated by TCRdb to the early 2020s). Background for the entire study: Patients received eight vaccinations in weeks 1, 3, 5, 7, 11, 15, 19 and 23, corresponding to visits V03 through V10. In the chemotherapy-containing groups, vaccination started alongside temozolomide cycles, whereas in patients who had radiotherapy alone it started 4-6 weeks after radiotherapy. The 32 treated patients were roughly 62% male and around 40% female, with a mean age of roughly 42 years. Prior to enrollment, patients had been given standard therapy consisting of radiotherapy alone, temozolomide alone, or radiochemotherapy with temozolomide, with the combination given to most patients. Peripheral blood samples were drawn at six visits, namely V03 (baseline), V05, V07, V10, V12 and V13. Longitudinal TCRB deep sequencing was done for some 26 treated patients, wherever samples were available for exploratory analyses. The study at large found these results: The authors noted that analyses of patient blood samples could not be reproduced because of sample limitations. Across multiple MHC alleles, vaccine-induced immune responses were seen in more than 90% of patients. Selection of PBMC samples for TCRB deep sequencing was based on availability. Pseudoprogression seemed to be unrelated to changes in the top peripheral T cell clonotypes found by TCRB sequencing.

Per the publication, the time point label means: week 5, during vaccination. Each vaccine dose was 300 ug of a 20-mer mutant IDH1 peptide in Montanide, given subcutaneously with topical imiquimod. All donors had newly diagnosed IDH1-mutant astrocytomas of WHO grade 3 or 4 that showed loss of nuclear ATRX. The samples were drawn from NOA16, a multicentre, single-arm, open-label phase I trial in Germany that tested a mutant IDH1 peptide vaccine in humans for the first time. The DNeasy Blood and Tissue Kit was used to extract genomic DNA from EDTA blood for TCRB sequencing. Library creation used the immunoSEQ multiplex PCR assay. Rearranged TCR beta chain sequences were amplified using the hsTCRB Kit according to the manufacturer's protocol. TCRB libraries were sequenced on an Illumina MiSeq. The authors' pipeline ran thus. Demultiplexing, trimming and gene mapping were performed with the kit vendor's proprietary platform. The clones in this table, taken by TCRdb from immuneACCESS, are in-frame only. Not every clone is retained; where verified, under half of the shortfall comes from an unresolved V gene, and the cause of the rest is unknown. The V and J calls and clone size are taken from that table; D and trimming were inferred from the DNA. Counted in this sample were fewer than 100,000 clones; roughly nine tenths of them appeared once. Jointly, the top ten make up about 0.6% of the sample.

The TCR comes from a woman aged 45-65 years with glioma. The chain is made from TRBV27 and TRBJ2-1; 15 junctional bases match TRBD2. The specimen comprised PBMCs, sampled from a glioma patient whose treatment included an IDH1 peptide vaccine. The nucleotide sequence is given as TGTGCCAGCGGGACTAGCGGGAGGAATGAGCAGTTCTTC. It specifies CASGTSGRNEQFF.